The entry that follows covers one TCR beta chain sequence. Its specificity is unknown. This specimen comes from a study of cytomegalovirus exposure and HLA in healthy donors. Study-level points and caveats: Researchers catalogued some 160 TCR beta chains as cytomegalovirus-associated. Specific recognition of CMV antigens was confirmed in vitro for a few chains (all CMV-associated).

The CDR3 extends over 14 amino acids. CDR1 SGHTA and CDR2 FQGNSA come from the germline V gene. With 5 bases removed from V and 8 bases from J, the gap between germline ends came to 18 bases. The study drew the donors from its roughly 120-subject validation cohort, separate from the roughly 700-subject first cohort. Data came from immunoSEQ multiplex PCR; TCRdb stores just in-frame clones and leaves some out. The sample yields approximately 120,000 clones, roughly 90% seen once. This TCR came from a young woman in good health and CMV-seronegative. Sequencing was performed on PBMCs. V and J are TRBV7-2 and TRBJ1-1; unclear D gene. The CDR3 protein is CASSPFEGRTEAFF. The CDR3 nucleotides read TGTGCCAGCAGCCCTTTTGAGGGCAGGACCGAAGCTTTCTTT.